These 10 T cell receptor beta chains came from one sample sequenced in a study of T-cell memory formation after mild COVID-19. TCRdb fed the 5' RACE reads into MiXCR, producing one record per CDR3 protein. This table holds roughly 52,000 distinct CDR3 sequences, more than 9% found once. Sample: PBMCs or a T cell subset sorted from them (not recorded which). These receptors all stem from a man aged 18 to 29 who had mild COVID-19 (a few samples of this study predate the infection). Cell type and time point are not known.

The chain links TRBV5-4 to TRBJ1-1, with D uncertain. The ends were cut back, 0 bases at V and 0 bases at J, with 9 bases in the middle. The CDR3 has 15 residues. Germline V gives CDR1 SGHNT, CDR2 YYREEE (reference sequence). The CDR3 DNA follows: TGTGCCAGCAGCTTGGCTCCGTCCATGAACACTGAAGCTTTCTTT. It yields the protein CASSLAPSMNTEAFF.

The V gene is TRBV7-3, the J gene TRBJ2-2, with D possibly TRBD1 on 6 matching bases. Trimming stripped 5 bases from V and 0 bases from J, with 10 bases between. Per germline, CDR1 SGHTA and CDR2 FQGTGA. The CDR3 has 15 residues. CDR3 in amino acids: CASSQDRANTGELFF. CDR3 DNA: TGTGCCAGCAGCCAGGACAGAGCGAACACCGGGGAGCTGTTTTTT.

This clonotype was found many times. This CDR3 reads CASSPTGGISGLYF. DNA of the CDR3: TGTGCCAGCAGCCCGACAGGGGGTATTAGTGGGTTGTATTTT. This rearrangement joins TRBV7-3 to TRBJ2-3, with 9 nucleotides matching TRBD1. The CDR3 length is 14 residues. J was trimmed by 14 bases and V by 5 bases; bases with no gene match: 14. Germline V gene sequence: CDR1 SGHTA, CDR2 FQGTGA.

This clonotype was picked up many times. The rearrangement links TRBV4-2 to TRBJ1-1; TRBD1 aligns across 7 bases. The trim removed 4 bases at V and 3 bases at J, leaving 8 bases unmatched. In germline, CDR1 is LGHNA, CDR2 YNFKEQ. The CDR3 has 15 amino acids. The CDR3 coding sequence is TGTGCCAGCAGCCGCCGACAGGGAACGGACACTGAAGCTTTCTTT. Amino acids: CASSRRQGTDTEAFF.

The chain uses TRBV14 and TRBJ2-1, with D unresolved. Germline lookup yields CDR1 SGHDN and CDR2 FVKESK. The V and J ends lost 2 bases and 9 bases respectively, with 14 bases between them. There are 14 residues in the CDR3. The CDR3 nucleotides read TGTGCCAGCAGCCAACGAGCCGGGCATGGTGAGCAGTTCTTC. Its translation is CASSQRAGHGEQFF.

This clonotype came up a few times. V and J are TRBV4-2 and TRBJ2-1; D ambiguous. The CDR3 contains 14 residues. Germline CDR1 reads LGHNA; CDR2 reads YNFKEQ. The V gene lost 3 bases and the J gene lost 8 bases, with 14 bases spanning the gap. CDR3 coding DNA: TGTGCCAGCAGCCAGGCCGAGGCGTCGGATGAGCAGTTCTTC. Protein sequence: CASSQAEASDEQFF.

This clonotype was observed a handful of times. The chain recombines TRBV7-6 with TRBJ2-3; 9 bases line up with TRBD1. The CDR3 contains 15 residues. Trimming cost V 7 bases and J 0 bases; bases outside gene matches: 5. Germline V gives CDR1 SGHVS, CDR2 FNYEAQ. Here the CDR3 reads CASTKGQGSTDTQYF. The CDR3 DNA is TGTGCCAGCACCAAAGGACAGGGGAGCACAGATACGCAGTATTTT.

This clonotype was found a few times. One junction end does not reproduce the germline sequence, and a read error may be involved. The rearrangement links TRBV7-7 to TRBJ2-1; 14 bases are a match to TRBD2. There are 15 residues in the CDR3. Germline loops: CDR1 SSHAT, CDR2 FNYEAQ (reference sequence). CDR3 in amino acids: CASSLATSGGGEQFF. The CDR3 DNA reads TGTGCTAGCAGCTTAGCGACTAGCGGGGGGGGTGAGCAGTTCTTC. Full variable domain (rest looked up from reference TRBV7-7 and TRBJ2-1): GAGVSQSPRYKVTKRGQDVTLRCDPISSHATLYWYQQALGQGPEFLTYFNYEAQPDKSGLPSDRFSAERPEGSISTLTIQRTEQRDSAMYRCASSLATSGGGEQFFGPGTRLTVL.

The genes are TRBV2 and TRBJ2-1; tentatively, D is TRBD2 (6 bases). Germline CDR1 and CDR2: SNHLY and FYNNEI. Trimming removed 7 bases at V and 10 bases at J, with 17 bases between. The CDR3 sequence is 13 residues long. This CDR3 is CASIERAHGEQFF. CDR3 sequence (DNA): TGTGCCAGCATCGAGCGGGCCCACGGCGAGCAGTTCTTC.

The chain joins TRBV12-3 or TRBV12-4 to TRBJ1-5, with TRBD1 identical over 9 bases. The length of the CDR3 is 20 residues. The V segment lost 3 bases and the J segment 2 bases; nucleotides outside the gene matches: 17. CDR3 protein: CASSFLGTGPHPDRNQPQHF. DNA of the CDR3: TGTGCCAGCAGTTTTCTTGGGACAGGGCCCCACCCTGATCGCAATCAGCCCCAGCATTTT.